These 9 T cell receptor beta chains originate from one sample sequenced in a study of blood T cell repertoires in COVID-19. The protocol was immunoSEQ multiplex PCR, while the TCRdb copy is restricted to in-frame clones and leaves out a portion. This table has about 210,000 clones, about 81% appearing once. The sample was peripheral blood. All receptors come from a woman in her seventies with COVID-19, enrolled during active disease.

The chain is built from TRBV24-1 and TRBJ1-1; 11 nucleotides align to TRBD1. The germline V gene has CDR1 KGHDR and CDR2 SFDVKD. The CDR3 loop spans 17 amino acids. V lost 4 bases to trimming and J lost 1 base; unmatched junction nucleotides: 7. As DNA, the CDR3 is TGTGCCACCAGTGAAGCTCCGGGACAGGGGGAGAACACTGAAGCTTTCTTT. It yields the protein CATSEAPGQGENTEAFF.

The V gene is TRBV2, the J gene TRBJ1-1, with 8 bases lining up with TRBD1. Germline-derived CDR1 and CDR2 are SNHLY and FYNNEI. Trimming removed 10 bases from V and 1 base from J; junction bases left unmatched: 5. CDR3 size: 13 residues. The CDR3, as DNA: TGTGCCACAGCCGGGACAGGGAACACTGAAGCTTTCTTT. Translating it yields CATAGTGNTEAFF.

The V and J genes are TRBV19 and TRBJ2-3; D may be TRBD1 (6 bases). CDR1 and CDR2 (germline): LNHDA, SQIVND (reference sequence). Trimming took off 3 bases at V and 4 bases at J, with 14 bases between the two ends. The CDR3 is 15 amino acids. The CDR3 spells CASSMLRTGPDTQYF. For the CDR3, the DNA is TGTGCCAGTAGTATGCTCCGAACAGGGCCAGATACGCAGTATTTT.

The CDR3 nucleotides are TGCGCCAGCAGCTTGGAATCGGGAGGGTACACTGAAGCTTTCTTT. The encoded protein is CASSLESGGYTEAFF. The chain employs TRBV5-1 and TRBJ1-1; D not certain. Between the trimmed V and J ends, which lost 0 bases and 3 bases, there was a span of 12 bases. Germline loops: CDR1 SGHRS, CDR2 YFSETQ. The CDR3 length is 15 residues.

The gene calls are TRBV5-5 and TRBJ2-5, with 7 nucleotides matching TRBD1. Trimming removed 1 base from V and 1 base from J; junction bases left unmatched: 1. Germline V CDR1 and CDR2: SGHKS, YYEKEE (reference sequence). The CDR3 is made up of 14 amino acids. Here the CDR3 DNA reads TGTGCCAGCAGCTTGCCAGGGGGCCAAGAGACCCAGTACTTC. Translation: CASSLPGGQETQYF.

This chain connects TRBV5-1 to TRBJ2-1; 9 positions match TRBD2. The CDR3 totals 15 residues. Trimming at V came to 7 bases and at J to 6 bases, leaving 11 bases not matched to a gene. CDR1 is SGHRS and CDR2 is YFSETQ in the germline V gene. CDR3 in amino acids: CASVSLLAGSNEQFF. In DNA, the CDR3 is TGCGCCAGCGTTTCCCTACTAGCGGGTTCCAATGAGCAGTTCTTC.

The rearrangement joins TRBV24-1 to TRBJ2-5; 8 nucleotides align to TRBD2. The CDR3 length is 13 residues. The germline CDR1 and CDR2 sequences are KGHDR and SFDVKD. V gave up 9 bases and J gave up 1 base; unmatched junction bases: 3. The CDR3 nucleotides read TGTGCCACCCGACTAGCGAGCCAAGAGACCCAGTACTTC. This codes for CATRLASQETQYF.

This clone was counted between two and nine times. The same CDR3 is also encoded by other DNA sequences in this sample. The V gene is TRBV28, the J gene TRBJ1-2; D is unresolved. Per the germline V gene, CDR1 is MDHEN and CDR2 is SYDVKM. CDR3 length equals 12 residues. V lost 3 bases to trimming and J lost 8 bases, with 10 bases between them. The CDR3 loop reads CASSFGGYGYTF. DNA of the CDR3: TGTGCCAGCAGTTTTGGAGGTTACGGCTACACCTTC.

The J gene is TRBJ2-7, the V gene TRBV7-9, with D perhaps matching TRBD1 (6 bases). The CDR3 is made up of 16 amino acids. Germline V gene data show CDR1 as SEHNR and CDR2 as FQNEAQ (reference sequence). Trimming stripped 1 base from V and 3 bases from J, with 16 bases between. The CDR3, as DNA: TGTGCCAGCAGCTTAGATAAGGGGGTATGGGACTACGAGCAGTACTTC. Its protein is CASSLDKGVWDYEQYF.